The 7 T cell receptor beta chains listed next were all sequenced from one sample in a study of cytomegalovirus exposure and HLA in healthy donors. Researchers ran the PCR with 60 Vbeta and 13 Jbeta primers. Sequencing used immunoSEQ multiplex PCR; TCRdb keeps in-frame clones, though not all of them. The repertoire holds 95,000 to 100,000 clones, with 77% as singletons. Sequenced sample: PBMCs. Every receptor here comes from a female donor in good health and CMV-seronegative.

This clone was detected once. V gene TRBV30 combines with J gene TRBJ1-5; 10 bases are shared with TRBD1. Germline CDR1 GTSNPN, CDR2 SVGIG (reference sequence). CDR3 size: 16 residues. V was pared by 4 bases and J by 7 bases, with 13 bases of the junction left unmatched. The CDR3 DNA reads TGTGCCTGGATTGGCCGAGACAGGGGGCTCTGGCAGCCCCAGCATTTT. It is translated as CAWIGRDRGLWQPQHF.

The chain joins TRBV30 to TRBJ2-2; 7 positions match TRBD2. V lost 6 bases and J lost 3; bases outside the gene matches: 7. CDR3 length equals 14 residues. The germline gives CDR1 GTSNPN, CDR2 SVGIG (reference sequence). The CDR3 DNA reads as TGTGCCTGTACCGCGGGAGTCTACACCGGGGAGCTGTTTTTT. Encoded protein: CACTAGVYTGELFF.

Note on this clone: Sequence at one end of the junction differs from germline and may be a read error. The V gene is TRBV5-1, the J gene TRBJ2-7; TRBD1 matches at 9 bases. CDR1 is SGHRS and CDR2 is YFSETQ in the germline V gene. The CDR3 consists of 15 residues. Here the CDR3 DNA reads TGCGCCAGCAGCTTGTACGGGACAGGGTCCTTCGAGCAGTACTTC. Translating gives CASSLYGTGSFEQYF.

The chain carries TRBV5-4 and TRBJ1-4, with 10 bases lining up with TRBD1. With 4 bases clipped from V and 4 bases from J, the junction kept 7 bases outside the gene matches. From germline, CDR1 is SGHNT and CDR2 YYREEE (reference sequence). The CDR3 has 16 residues. The CDR3 region is CASSDDRGRFNEKLFF. CDR3 coding DNA: TGTGCCAGCAGCGATGACAGGGGGCGATTTAATGAAAAACTGTTTTTT.

The rearrangement uses TRBV7-8 and TRBJ2-2; 7 bases are a match to TRBD2. This CDR3 has 16 amino acids. Germline CDR1 and CDR2: SGHVS and FQNEAQ. V lost 6 bases and J lost 6; bases outside the gene matches: 13. CDR3 in DNA: TGTGCCAGCAGTGCCGCGGGCGGGAGAATCGCCGGGGAGCTGTTTTTT. As protein: CASSAAGGRIAGELFF. Based on the CDR3 plus reference TRBV7-8 and TRBJ2-2, the full variable domain is GAGVSQSPRYKVAKRGQDVALRCDPISGHVSLFWYQQALGQGPEFLTYFQNEAQLDKSGLPSDRFFAERPEGSVSTLKIQRTQQEDSAVYLCASSAAGGRIAGELFFGEGSRLTVL.

This clone has more than one count but fewer than ten. The CDR3 DNA sequence: TGTGCCAGCAGTTTTAGTCTAGCGGGAGGTCCTTCTCGCACAGATACGCAGTATTTT. Its protein product is CASSFSLAGGPSRTDTQYF. V is TRBV27 and J is TRBJ2-3, with 11 bases fitting TRBD2. Germline V gives CDR1 MNHEY, CDR2 SMNVEV (reference sequence). The CDR3 is 19 residues long. V gave up 3 bases and J gave up 1 base; unmatched junction bases: 12.

The rearrangement links TRBV11-3 to TRBJ2-1; 15 positions agree with TRBD2. Per the germline V gene, CDR1 is SGHNT and CDR2 is YENEEA. Germline trimming cut 6 bases from V and 8 bases from J; bases unmatched to any gene: 5. The CDR3 is 15 residues long. The CDR3 sequence is CASSIGLAGGDEQFF. The CDR3 nucleotides are TGTGCCAGCAGTATCGGACTAGCGGGGGGGGATGAGCAGTTCTTC. The variable domain in full, completed from reference TRBV11-3 and TRBJ2-1, reads EAGVVQSPRYKIIEKKQPVAFWCNPISGHNTLYWYLQNLGQGPELLIRYENEEAVDDSQLPKDRFSAERLKGVDSTLKIQPAELGDSAVYLCASSIGLAGGDEQFFGPGTRLTVL.